Sequencing of this T cell receptor (beta chain) was carried out in a study of blood T cell repertoires in COVID-19. Germline-derived CDR1 and CDR2 are LNHDA and SQIVND (reference sequence). Losses at the gene ends were 4 bases for V and 7 bases for J; bases not matched to a gene: 6. The CDR3 totals 15 residues. Clones were sequenced by immunoSEQ multiplex PCR, and TCRdb holds only the in-frame ones, with some missing. In the table there are about 160,000 clones, about 88% of which are singletons. While infection was still active, Seattle patients were enrolled and then followed longitudinally. The rearrangement joins TRBV19 to TRBJ1-5; 11 positions agree with TRBD1. The sequence derives from a woman aged 50 to 60 with COVID-19, enrolled during active disease. The source material was peripheral blood. CDR3 sequence reads: CASSTGQGAGQPQHF. The CDR3 DNA reads TGTGCCAGTAGTACAGGACAGGGGGCAGGGCAGCCCCAGCATTTT.